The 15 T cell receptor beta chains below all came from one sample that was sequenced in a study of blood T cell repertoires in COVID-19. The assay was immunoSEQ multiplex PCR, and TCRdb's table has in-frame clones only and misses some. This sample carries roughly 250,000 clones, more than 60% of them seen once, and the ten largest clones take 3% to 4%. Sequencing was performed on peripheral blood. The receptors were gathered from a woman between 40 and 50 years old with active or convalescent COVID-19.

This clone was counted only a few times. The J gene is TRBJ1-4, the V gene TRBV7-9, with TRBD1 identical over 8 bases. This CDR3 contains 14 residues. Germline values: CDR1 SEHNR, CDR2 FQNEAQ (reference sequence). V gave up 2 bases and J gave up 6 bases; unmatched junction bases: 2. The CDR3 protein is CASSLPQGDEKLFF. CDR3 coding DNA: TGTGCCAGCAGCTTACCACAGGGGGATGAAAAACTGTTTTTT.

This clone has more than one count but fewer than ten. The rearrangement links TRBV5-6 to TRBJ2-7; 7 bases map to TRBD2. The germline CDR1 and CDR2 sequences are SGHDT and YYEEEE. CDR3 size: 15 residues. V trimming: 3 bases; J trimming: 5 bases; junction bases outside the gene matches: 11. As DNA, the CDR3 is TGTGCCAGCAGCTCCACCGGGGGGATAGGCAACGAGCAGTACGTC. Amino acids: CASSSTGGIGNEQYV.

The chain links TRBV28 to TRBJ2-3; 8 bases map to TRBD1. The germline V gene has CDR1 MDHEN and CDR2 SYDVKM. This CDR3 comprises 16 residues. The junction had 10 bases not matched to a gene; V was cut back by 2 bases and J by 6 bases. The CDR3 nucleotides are TGTGCCAGCAGTTTAACTGGGCAGGGGGCCAGGGATACGCAGTATTTT. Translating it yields CASSLTGQGARDTQYF.

The CDR3 loop reads CASSIGQGTLYTEAFF. In DNA form, the CDR3 reads TGTGCCAGTAGTATAGGTCAGGGAACCCTATACACTGAAGCTTTCTTT. This chain connects TRBV19 to TRBJ1-1, with TRBD1 as a possible D gene (5 bases). The germline gives CDR1 LNHDA, CDR2 SQIVND (reference sequence). CDR3 length: 16 amino acids. V lost 1 base, J lost 3 bases, and 15 bases lay in between.

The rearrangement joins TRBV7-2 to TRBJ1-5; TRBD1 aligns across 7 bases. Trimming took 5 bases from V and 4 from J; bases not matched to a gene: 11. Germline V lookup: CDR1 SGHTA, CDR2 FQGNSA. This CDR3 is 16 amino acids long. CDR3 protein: CASSITGTEINQPQHF. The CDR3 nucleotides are TGTGCCAGCAGCATTACCGGGACAGAGATAAATCAGCCCCAGCATTTT.

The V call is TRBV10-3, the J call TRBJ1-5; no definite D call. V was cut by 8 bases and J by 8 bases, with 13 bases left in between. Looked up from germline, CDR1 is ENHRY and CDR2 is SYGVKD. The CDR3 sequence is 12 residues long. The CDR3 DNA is TGTGCCATCGGGGAGGGTTTGGAGCCCCAGCATTTT. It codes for CAIGEGLEPQHF.

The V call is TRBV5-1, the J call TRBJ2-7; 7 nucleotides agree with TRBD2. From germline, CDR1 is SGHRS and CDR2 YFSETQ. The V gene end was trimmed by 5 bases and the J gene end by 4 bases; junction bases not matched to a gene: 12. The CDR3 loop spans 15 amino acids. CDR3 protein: CASSLTPGGEYEQYF. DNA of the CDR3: TGCGCCAGCAGTTTGACCCCGGGGGGAGAATACGAGCAGTACTTC.

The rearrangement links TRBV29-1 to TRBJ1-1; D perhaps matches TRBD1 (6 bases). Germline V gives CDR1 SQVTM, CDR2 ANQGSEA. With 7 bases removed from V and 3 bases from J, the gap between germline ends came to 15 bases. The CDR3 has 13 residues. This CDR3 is CSGRDRTDTEAFF. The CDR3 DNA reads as TGCAGCGGCCGGGATCGGACAGACACTGAAGCTTTCTTT.

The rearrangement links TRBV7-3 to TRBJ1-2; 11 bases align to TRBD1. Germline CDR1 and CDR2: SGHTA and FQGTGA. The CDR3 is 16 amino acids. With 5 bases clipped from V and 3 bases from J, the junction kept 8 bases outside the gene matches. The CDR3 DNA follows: TGTGCCAGCAGCATACGGCCGGGACAGGGGGACTATGGCTACACCTTC. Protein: CASSIRPGQGDYGYTF. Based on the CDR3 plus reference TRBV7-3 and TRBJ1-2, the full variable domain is GAGVSQTPSNKVTEKGKYVELRCDPISGHTALYWYRQSLGQGPEFLIYFQGTGAADDSGLPNDRFFAVRPEGSVSTLKIQRTERGDSAVYLCASSIRPGQGDYGYTFGSGTRLTVV.

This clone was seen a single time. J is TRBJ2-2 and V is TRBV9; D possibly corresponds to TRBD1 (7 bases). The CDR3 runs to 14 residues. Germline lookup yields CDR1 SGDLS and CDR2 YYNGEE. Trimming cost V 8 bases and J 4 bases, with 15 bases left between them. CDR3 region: CASSGGLGTGELFF. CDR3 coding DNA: TGTGCCAGTTCAGGGGGGCTTGGCACCGGGGAGCTGTTTTTT. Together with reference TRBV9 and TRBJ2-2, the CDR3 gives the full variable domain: DSGVTQTPKHLITATGQRVTLRCSPRSGDLSVYWYQQSLDQGLQFLIQYYNGEERAKGNILERFSAQQFPDLHSELNLSSLELGDSALYFCASSGGLGTGELFFGEGSRLTVL.

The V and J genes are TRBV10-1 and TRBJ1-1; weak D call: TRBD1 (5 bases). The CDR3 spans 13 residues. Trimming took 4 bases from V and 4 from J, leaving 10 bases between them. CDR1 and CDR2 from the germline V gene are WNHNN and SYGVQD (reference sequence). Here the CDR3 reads CASSAGRATEAFF. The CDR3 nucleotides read TGCGCCAGCAGTGCCGGCAGGGCCACTGAAGCTTTCTTT.

The CDR3 here is CASSAEGTEAFF. CDR3 coding DNA: TGTGCCAGCAGTGCTGAGGGCACTGAAGCTTTCTTT. The gene calls are TRBV2 and TRBJ1-1; no definite D call. The ends were cut back, 4 bases at V and 4 bases at J, with 7 bases in the middle. Germline CDR1 reads SNHLY; CDR2 reads FYNNEI. The CDR3 extends over 12 amino acids.

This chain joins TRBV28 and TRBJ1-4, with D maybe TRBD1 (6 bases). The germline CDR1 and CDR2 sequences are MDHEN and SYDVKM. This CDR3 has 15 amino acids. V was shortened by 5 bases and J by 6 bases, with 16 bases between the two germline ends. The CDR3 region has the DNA TGTGCCAGCAGTGGAACAGGGCTAAGGGATGAAAAACTGTTTTTT. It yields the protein CASSGTGLRDEKLFF.

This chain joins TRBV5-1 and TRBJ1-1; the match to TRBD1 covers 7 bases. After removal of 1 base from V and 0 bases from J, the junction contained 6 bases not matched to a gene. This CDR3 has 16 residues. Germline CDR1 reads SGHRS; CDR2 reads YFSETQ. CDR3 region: CASSLITGALNTEAFF. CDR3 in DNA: TGCGCCAGCAGCTTGATCACAGGGGCCCTGAACACTGAAGCTTTCTTT.

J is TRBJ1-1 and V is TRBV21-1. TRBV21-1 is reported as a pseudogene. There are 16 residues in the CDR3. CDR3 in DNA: TGTGCCAGCAGCAGCTCCAAACCACCTACTAAGAATGAAGCTTTCTTT. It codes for CASSSSKPPTKNEAFF.